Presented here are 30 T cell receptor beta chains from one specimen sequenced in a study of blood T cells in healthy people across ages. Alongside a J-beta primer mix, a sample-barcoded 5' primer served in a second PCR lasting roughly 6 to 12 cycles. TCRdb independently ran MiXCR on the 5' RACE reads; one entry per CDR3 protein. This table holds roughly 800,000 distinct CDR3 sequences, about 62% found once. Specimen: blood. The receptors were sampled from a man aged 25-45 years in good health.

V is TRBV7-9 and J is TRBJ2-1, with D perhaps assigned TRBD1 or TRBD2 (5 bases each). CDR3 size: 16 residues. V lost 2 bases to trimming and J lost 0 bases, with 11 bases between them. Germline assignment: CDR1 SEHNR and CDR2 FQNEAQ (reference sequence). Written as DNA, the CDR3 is TGTGCCAGCAGCTTATTGTGGGGGTTCTCCTACAATGAGCAGTTCTTC. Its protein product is CASSLLWGFSYNEQFF. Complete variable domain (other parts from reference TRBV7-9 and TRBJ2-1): DTGVSQNPRHKITKRGQNVTFRCDPISEHNRLYWYRQTLGQGPEFLTYFQNEAQLEKSRLLSDRFSAERPKGSFSTLEIQRTEQGDSAMYLCASSLLWGFSYNEQFFGPGTRLTVL.

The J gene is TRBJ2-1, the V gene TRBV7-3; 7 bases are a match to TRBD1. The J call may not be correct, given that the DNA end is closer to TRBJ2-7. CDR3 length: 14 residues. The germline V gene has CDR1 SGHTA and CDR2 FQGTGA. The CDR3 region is CASSWDRDYNEQYF. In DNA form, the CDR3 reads TGTGCCAGCAGCTGGGACAGAGACTACAATGAGCAGTACTTC.

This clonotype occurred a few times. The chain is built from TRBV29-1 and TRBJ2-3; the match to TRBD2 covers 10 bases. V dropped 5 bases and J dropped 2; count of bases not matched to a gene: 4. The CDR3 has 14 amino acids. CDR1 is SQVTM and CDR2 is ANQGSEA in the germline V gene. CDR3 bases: TGCAGCGTTCGGACTAGCGGATTCACAGATACGCAGTATTTT. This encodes CSVRTSGFTDTQYF.

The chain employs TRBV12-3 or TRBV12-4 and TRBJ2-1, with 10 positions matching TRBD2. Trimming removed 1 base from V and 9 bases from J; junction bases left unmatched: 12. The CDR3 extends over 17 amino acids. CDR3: CASSLVRLAGASVEQFF. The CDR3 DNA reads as TGTGCCAGCAGTTTAGTTCGGCTAGCGGGAGCATCGGTTGAGCAGTTCTTC.

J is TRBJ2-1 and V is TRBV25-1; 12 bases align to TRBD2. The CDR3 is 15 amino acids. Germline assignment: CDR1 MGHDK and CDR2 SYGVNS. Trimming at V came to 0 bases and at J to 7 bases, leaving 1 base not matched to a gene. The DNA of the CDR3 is TGTGCCAGCAGTGAATACGGACTAGCGGGGAATGAGCAGTTCTTC. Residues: CASSEYGLAGNEQFF.

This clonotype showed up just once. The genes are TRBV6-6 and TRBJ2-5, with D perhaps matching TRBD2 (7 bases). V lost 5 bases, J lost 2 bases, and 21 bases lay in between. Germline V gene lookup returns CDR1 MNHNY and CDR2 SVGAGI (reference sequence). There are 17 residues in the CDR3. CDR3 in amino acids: CASSRGGILAGQETQYF. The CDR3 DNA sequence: TGTGCCAGCAGTAGGGGGGGGATACTAGCTGGGCAAGAGACCCAGTACTTC.

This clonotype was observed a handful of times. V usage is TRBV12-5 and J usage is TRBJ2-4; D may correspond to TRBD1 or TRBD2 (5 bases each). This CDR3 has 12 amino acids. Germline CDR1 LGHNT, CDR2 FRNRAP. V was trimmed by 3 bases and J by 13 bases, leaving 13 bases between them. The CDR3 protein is CASGFGADEQYF. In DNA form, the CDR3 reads TGTGCTAGTGGTTTCGGGGCAGATGAGCAGTACTTC.

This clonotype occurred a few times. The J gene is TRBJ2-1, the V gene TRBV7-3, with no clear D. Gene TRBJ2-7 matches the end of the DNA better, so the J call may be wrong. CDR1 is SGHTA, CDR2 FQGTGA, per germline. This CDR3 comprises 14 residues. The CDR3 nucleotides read TGTGCCAGCAGCTTAACTGGGTCCTACAATGAGCAGTACTTC. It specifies CASSLTGSYNEQYF.

The chain's CDR3 is CASSLQPSSYEQYF. CDR3 DNA sequence: TGTGCCAGCAGCTTACAACCAAGTAGCTACGAGCAGTACTTC. The J gene is TRBJ2-5, the V gene TRBV7-2, with D unresolved. The tail of the sequence fits TRBJ2-7 better, so the J call may be wrong. Germline CDR1 reads SGHTA; CDR2 reads FQGNSA. There are 14 residues in the CDR3.

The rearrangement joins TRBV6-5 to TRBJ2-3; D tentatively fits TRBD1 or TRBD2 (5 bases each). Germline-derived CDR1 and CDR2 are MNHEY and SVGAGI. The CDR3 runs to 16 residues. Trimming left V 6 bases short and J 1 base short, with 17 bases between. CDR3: CASRQGAEDGTDTQYF. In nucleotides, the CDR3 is TGTGCCAGCAGGCAGGGTGCGGAGGACGGCACAGATACGCAGTATTTT.

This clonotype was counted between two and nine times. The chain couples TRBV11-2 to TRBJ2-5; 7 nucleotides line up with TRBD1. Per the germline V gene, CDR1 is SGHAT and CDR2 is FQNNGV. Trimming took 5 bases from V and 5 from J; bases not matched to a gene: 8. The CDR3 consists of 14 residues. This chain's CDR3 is CASSIQGYLETQYF. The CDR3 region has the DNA TGTGCCAGCAGCATACAGGGGTATCTCGAGACCCAGTACTTC.

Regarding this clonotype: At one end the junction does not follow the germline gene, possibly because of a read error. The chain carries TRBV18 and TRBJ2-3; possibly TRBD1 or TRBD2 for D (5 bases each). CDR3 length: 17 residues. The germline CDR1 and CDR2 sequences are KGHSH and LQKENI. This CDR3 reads CASSPESGTSSTDTQYF. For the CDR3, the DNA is TGTGCCAGCTCACCCGAGTCCGGGACGTCGAGCACGGATACGCAGTATTTT.

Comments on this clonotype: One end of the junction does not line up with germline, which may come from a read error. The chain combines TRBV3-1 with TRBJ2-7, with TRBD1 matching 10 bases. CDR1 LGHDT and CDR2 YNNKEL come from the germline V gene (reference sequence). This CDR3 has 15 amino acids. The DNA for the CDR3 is TGTGCCAGCGGCCAAGTAGGGGACAGGGGCTACGAGCAGTACTTC. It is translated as CASGQVGDRGYEQYF.

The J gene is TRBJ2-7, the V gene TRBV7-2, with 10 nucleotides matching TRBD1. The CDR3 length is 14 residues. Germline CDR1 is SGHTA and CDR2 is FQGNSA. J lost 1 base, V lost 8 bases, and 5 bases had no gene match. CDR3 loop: CASQGQGGSYEQYF. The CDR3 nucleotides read TGTGCCAGCCAAGGACAGGGGGGGTCCTACGAGCAGTACTTC.

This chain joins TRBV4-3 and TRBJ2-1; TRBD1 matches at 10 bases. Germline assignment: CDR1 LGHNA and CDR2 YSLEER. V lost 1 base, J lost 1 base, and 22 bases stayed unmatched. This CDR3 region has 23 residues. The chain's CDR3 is CASSQGLVVVTRRTGGSYNEQFF. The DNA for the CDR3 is TGCGCCAGCAGCCAAGGGCTAGTGGTGGTTACGAGACGGACAGGGGGGTCCTACAATGAGCAGTTCTTC.

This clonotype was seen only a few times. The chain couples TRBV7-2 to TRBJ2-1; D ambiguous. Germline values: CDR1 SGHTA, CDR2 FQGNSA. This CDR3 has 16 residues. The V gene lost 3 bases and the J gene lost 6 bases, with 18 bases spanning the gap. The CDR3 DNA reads TGTGCCAGCAGCTTTTCAGTCCGACCCCCCACCAATGAGCAGTTCTTC. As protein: CASSFSVRPPTNEQFF.

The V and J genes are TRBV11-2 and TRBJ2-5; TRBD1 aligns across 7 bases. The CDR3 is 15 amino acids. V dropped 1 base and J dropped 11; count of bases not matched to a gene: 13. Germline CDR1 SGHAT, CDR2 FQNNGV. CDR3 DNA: TGTGCCAGCAGCTTAGTCGGGACAGCCTCTGGGGAGCAGTACTTC. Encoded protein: CASSLVGTASGEQYF.

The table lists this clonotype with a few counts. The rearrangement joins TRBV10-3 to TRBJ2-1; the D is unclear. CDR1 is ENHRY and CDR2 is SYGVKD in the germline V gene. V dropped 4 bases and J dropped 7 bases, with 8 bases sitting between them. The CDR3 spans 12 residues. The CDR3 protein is CAISVTKNEQFF. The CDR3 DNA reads TGTGCCATCAGTGTTACTAAGAATGAGCAGTTCTTC.

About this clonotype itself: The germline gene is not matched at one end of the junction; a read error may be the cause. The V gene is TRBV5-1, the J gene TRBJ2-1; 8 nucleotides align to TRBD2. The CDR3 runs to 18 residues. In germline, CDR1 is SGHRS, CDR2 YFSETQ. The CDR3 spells CANSSSPSVRRGAGEQFF. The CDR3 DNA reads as TGCGCCAACAGCTCTAGCCCGAGTGTTCGGCGGGGGGCAGGTGAGCAGTTCTTC.

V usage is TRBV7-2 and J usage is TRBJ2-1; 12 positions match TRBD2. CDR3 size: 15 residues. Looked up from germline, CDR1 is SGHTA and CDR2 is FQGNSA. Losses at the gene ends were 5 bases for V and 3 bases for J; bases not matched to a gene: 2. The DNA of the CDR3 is TGTGCCAGCAGCCGACTAGCGGGAGACTACAATGAGCAGTTCTTC. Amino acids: CASSRLAGDYNEQFF.

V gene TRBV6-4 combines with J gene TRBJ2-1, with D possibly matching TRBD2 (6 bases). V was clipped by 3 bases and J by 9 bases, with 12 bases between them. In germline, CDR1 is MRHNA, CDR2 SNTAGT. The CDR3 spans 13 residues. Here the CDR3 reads CASSEVTSGEQFF. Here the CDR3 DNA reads TGTGCCAGCAGTGAAGTGACTAGTGGTGAGCAGTTCTTC.

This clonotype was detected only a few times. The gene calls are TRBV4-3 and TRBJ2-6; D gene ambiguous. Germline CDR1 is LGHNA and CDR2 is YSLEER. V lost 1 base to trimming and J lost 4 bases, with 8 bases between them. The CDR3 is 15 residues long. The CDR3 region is CASSQGGAGANVLTF. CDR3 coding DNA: TGCGCCAGCAGCCAAGGTGGCGCAGGGGCCAACGTCCTGACTTTC.

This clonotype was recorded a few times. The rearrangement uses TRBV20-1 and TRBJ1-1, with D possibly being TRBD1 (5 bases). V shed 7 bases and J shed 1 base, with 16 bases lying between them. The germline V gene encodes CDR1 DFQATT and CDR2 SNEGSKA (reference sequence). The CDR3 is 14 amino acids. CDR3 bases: TGCAGTGTGGGTGGGGGGGGGTCGAACACTGAAGCTTTCTTT. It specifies CSVGGGGSNTEAFF.

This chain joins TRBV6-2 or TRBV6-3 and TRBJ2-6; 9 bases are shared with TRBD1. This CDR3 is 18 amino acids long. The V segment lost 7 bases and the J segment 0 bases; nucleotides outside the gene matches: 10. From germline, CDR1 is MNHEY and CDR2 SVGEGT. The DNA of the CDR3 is TGTGCCAGCATTACCGGGACAGGGCTTATCTCTGGGGCCAACGTCCTGACTTTC. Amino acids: CASITGTGLISGANVLTF.

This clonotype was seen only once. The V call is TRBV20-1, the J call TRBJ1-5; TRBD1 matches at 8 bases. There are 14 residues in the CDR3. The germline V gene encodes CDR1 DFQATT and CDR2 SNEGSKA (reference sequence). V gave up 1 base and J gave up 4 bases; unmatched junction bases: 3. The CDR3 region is CSARGGTGNQPQHF. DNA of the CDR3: TGCAGTGCTAGAGGCGGGACAGGTAATCAGCCCCAGCATTTT.

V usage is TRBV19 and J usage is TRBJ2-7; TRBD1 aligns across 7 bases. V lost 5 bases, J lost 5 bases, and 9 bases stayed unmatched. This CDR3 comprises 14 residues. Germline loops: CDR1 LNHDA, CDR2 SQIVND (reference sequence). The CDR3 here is CASSVGQVDDEQYF. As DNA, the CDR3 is TGTGCCAGTAGTGTAGGACAGGTAGACGACGAGCAGTACTTC.

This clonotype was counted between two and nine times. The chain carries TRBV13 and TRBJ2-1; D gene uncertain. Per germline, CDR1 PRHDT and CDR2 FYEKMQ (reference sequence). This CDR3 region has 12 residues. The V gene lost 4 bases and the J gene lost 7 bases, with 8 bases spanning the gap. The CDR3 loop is CASSSHSNEQFF. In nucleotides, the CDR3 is TGTGCCAGCAGCTCCCACTCGAATGAGCAGTTCTTC.

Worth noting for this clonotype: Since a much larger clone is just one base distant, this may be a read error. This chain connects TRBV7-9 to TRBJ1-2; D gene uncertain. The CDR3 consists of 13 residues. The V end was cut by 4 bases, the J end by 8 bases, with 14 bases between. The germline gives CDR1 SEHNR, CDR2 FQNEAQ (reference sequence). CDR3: CASSSNKVSGYTF. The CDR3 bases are TGTGCCAGCAGCTCGAACAAGGTGAGCGGCTACACCTTC.

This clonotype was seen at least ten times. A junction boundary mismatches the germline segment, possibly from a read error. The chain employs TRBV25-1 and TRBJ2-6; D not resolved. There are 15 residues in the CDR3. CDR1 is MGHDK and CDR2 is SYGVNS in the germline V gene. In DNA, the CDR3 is TGCGCCAGCAGCCTCCAAGGCTCTGGGGCCAACGTCCTGACTTTC. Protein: CASSLQGSGANVLTF.

The CDR3 DNA follows: TGTGCCAGCAGTTTTTCCCGGGCCCTCAATCAGCCCCAGCATTTT. Translated, it gives CASSFSRALNQPQHF. The V gene is TRBV6-5, the J gene TRBJ1-5; D is unresolved. Germline loops: CDR1 MNHEY, CDR2 SVGAGI. The CDR3 length is 15 residues. V was shortened by 4 bases and J by 3 bases, with 13 bases between the two germline ends.